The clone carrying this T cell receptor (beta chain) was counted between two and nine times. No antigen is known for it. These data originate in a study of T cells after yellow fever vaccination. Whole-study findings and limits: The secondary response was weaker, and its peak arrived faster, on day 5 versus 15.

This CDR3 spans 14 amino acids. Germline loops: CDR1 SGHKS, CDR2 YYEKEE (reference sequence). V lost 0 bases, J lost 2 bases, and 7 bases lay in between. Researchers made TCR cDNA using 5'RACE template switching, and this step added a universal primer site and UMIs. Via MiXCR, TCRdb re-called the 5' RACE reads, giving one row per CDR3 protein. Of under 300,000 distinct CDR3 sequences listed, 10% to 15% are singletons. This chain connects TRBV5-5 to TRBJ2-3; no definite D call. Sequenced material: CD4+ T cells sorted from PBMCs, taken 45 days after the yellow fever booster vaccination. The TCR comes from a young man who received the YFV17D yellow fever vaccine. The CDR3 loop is CASSLATNTDTQYF. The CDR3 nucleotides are TGTGCCAGCAGCTTGGCCACGAACACAGATACGCAGTATTTT.